A single TCR beta chain is shown here with its context. The sample originates from a study of technical replicates of blood from a few donors. The germline V gene has CDR1 LNHDA and CDR2 SQIVND (reference sequence). The CDR3 runs 15 residues. V lost 6 bases and J lost 3; bases outside the gene matches: 9. The repertoire was sequenced with immunoSEQ multiplex PCR; TCRdb's copy has only in-frame clones and lacks some. The table records about 100,000 clones, 90% to 97% of them present only once. The material sequenced was T cells isolated from PBMCs. The TCR was taken from a human donor in good health. The V and J genes are TRBV19 and TRBJ2-7; 9 nucleotides line up with TRBD1. The CDR3: CASRPTGGAFYEQYF. In nucleotides, the CDR3 is TGTGCCAGTAGACCCACAGGGGGCGCTTTCTACGAGCAGTACTTC.